The clone carrying this TCR beta chain was seen many times. The library was built from about 370 ng RNA with molecular barcoded adaptors for alpha/delta and beta/gamma chains. TCRdb passed the reads through MiXCR, listing each CDR3 protein once. The sample lists around 130,000 distinct CDR3 sequences, around 14% occurring once. The sample comes from a study of read filtering for tumor transcriptome and immune sequencing. Trimming shortened V by 2 bases and J by 5 bases, and 13 bases separated the two germline ends. Germline V lookup: CDR1 LGHDT, CDR2 YNNKEL (reference sequence). This CDR3 has 15 residues.

This sequence joins TRBV3-1 and TRBJ2-1; tentatively, D is TRBD2 (6 bases). The source is a donor at least 40 years old with multiple myeloma. Input material: a population of CD138-negative cells sorted from bone marrow. CDR3 sequence: CASSQNGRENNEQFF. The CDR3, as DNA: TGTGCCAGCAGCCAAAACGGCCGGGAGAACAATGAGCAGTTCTTC.